The next 5 T cell receptor beta chains were all read from a single sample in a study of blood T cell repertoires in COVID-19. Some clones are missing from TCRdb's copy, which holds only in-frame ones; the method was immunoSEQ multiplex PCR. The sample has over 85,000 clones; roughly 87% are singletons. Sequencing was done on a sample of peripheral blood. The receptors come from a male donor with acute or convalescent COVID-19.

The gene calls are TRBV2 and TRBJ2-3, with 8 nucleotides matching TRBD2. The CDR3 is 15 residues long. The trim removed 10 bases at V and 4 bases at J, leaving 13 bases unmatched. The V gene's germline CDR1 is SNHLY and CDR2 FYNNEI. In nucleotides, the CDR3 is TGTGCCACCCTCGACGGGGGGGCCGGGGCAGATACGCAGTATTTT. It specifies CATLDGGAGADTQYF.

The chain couples TRBV5-1 to TRBJ1-1, with D tentatively TRBD1 (6 bases). This CDR3 has 14 amino acids. Trimming stripped 2 bases from V and 0 bases from J, with 8 bases between. Germline V gene lookup returns CDR1 SGHRS and CDR2 YFSETQ. The CDR3 spells CASSFQGMNTEAFF. The CDR3 DNA follows: TGCGCCAGCAGCTTCCAGGGGATGAACACTGAAGCTTTCTTT.

The J gene is TRBJ1-2, the V gene TRBV30; D is unclear. Trimming stripped 2 bases from V and 6 bases from J, with 13 bases between. The germline V gene has CDR1 GTSNPN and CDR2 SVGIG (reference sequence). The CDR3 totals 13 residues. DNA of the CDR3: TGTGCCTGGAGTTCAACAGACGGAAATGGCTACACCTTC. Translated, it gives CAWSSTDGNGYTF.

V is TRBV5-1 and J is TRBJ1-4; the match to TRBD1 covers 7 bases. Unmatched junction bases numbered 8, after V lost 4 bases and J lost 8 bases. This CDR3 spans 14 amino acids. Looked up from germline, CDR1 is SGHRS and CDR2 is YFSETQ. This chain's CDR3 is CASSPQGDEEKLFF. CDR3 nucleotide sequence: TGCGCCAGCAGCCCCCAGGGGGACGAAGAAAAACTGTTTTTT.

This clone was recorded a few times. V gene TRBV27 combines with J gene TRBJ1-1, with D maybe TRBD1 (5 bases). The CDR3 spans 16 residues. Trimming shortened V by 5 bases and J by 1 base, and 17 bases separated the two germline ends. CDR1 and CDR2 from the germline V gene are MNHEY and SMNVEV (reference sequence). CDR3 loop: CASSPTRPTGNTEAFF. The CDR3 coding sequence is TGTGCCAGCAGTCCCACGCGACCTACAGGGAACACTGAAGCTTTCTTT.